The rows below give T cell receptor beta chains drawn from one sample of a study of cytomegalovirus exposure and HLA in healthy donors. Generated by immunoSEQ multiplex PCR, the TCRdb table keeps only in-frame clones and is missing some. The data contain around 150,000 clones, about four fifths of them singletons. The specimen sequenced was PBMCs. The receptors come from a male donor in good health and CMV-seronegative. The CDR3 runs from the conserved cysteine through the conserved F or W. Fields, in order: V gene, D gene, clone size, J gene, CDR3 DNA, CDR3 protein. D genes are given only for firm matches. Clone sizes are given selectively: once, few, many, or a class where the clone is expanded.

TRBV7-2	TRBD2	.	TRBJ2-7	TGTGCCAGCAGCCTTATAGCGGGGGGCTACGAGCAGTACTTC	CASSLIAGGYEQYF
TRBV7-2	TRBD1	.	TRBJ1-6	TGTGCCAGCAGCCCACCCCGAGGGGACAGGTATAATTCACCCCTCCACTTT	CASSPPRGDRYNSPLHF
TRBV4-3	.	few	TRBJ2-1	TGCGCCAGCAGCCAAAAGGGACTTACCTACAATGAGCAGTTCTTC	CASSQKGLTYNEQFF
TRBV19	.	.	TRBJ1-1	TGTGCCAGTATACCCGGTATCAACCTGATCACTGAAGCTTTCTTT	CASIPGINLITEAFF
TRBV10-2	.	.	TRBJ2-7	TGCGCCAGCAGTGGCCTAGGGGGGGCTAAGTACGAGCAGTACTTC	CASSGLGGAKYEQYF
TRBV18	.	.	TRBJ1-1	TGTGCCAGCTCACCCGGGCGACAGAGGAACACTGAAGCTTTCTTT	CASSPGRQRNTEAFF
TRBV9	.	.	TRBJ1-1	TGTGCCAGCAGCGTAGCTACGGGGAGTTTTTTGAACACTGAAGCTTTCTTT	CASSVATGSFLNTEAFF
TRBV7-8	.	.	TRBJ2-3	TGTGCCAGCAGCTTAGAACCTCGGGAGTACACAGATACGCAGTATTTT	CASSLEPREYTDTQYF
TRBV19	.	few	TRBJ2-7	TGTGCCAGTAGTATAGGAGGAGACGGTTCCTACGAGCAGTACTTC	CASSIGGDGSYEQYF
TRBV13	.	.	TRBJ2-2	TGTGCCAGCCGGGCCCTTAGGGGCACCGGGGAGCTGTTTTTT	CASRALRGTGELFF
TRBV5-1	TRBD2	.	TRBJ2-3	TGCGCCAGCAGCTTGGGGCTAGCGGGGCCACCCACAGATACGCAGTATTTT	CASSLGLAGPPTDTQYF
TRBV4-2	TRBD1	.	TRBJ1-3	TGTGCCAGCAGCCAAGAGGGGACAGCTGAAGTGGGAAACACCATATATTTT	CASSQEGTAEVGNTIYF
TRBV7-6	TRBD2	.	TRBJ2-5	TGTGCCAGCAGCCTGCTGACTAGCGGGGGGGAGGGGGAGACCCAGTACTTC	CASSLLTSGGEGETQYF
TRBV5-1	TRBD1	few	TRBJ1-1	TGCGCCAGCAGCTTACAGGGGCGAGGGATGAACACTGAAGCTTTCTTT	CASSLQGRGMNTEAFF
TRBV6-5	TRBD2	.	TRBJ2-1	TGTGCCAGCAGTTATTCGAGCGGGGGAAGCGATGAGCAGTTCTTC	CASSYSSGGSDEQFF
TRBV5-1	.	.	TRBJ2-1	TGCGCCAGCAGCTTAGGGGACTCCTACAATGAGCAGTTCTTC	CASSLGDSYNEQFF
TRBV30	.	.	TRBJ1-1	TGTGCCTGGAGCCCCCAGACTGAAGCTTTCTTT	CAWSPQTEAFF
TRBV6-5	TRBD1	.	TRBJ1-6	TGTGCCAGCAGCTTAGACAGGGTAGATTCACCCCTCCACTTT	CASSLDRVDSPLHF
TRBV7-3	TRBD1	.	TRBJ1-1	TGTGCCAGCTCTACAGGGGAAGGCACTGAAGCTTTCTTT	CASSTGEGTEAFF
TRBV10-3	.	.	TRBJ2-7	TGTGCCATCAGTGTTACGGCCGACAGTAGCTCCTACGAGCAGTACTTC	CAISVTADSSSYEQYF
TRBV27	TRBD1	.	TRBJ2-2	TGTGCCAGCAGTACAAACAGGGGGCGCGGCCCGGGGGAGCTGTTTTTT	CASSTNRGRGPGELFF
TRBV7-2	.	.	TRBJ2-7	TGTGCCAGCAGCTTAAGCGGCCCAAACGAGCAGTACTTC	CASSLSGPNEQYF
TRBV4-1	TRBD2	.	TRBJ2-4	TGCGCCAGCAGCCCCAGCGGAGCGGGGGAAAACATTCAGTACTTC	CASSPSGAGENIQYF
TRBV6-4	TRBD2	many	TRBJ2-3	TGTGCCAGCAGTGCGGAAGCGGGGGGGAGGGATACGCAGTATTTT	CASSAEAGGRDTQYF
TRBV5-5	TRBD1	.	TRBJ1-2	TGTGCCAGCAGCCAGGGACAGGGAAACTATGGCTACACCTTC	CASSQGQGNYGYTF
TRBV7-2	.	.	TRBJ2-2	TGTGCCAGCAGCTTAGCCGCGGGACTCCTCACCGGGGAGCTGTTTTTT	CASSLAAGLLTGELFF
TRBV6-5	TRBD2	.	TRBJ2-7	TGTGCCAGCAGTTACTCGCCTAGCGGGGTCTACGAGCAGTACTTC	CASSYSPSGVYEQYF
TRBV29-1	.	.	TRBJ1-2	TGCAGCGTTGAGGACAGTTACTATGGCTACACCTTC	CSVEDSYYGYTF
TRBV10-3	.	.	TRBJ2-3	TGTGCCATCAGCCGGGACATTAGCACAGATACGCAGTATTTT	CAISRDISTDTQYF
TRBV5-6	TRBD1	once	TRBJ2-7	TGTGCCAGCAGCTATAGGACAGGTACCTACGAGCAGTACTTC	CASSYRTGTYEQYF
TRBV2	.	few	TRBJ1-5	TGTGCCAGCCAGGGCTGGGACAATCAGCCCCAGCATTTT	CASQGWDNQPQHF
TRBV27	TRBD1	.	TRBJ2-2	TGTGCCAGCAGTAAGACAGGGGGACTCACCGGGGAGCTGTTTTTT	CASSKTGGLTGELFF
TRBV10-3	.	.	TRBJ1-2	TGTGCCATCAGTGCGGGGGGACGGAGCTATGGCTACACCTTC	CAISAGGRSYGYTF
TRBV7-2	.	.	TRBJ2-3	TGTGCCAGCAGCTTAGGGGGACTTAACACAGATACGCAGTATTTT	CASSLGGLNTDTQYF
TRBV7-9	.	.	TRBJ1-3	TGTGCCAGCAACGGGGTTAGAGGAAACACCATATATTTT	CASNGVRGNTIYF
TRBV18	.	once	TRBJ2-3	TGTGCCAGCTCGCCTTTAGTATCCACAGATACGCAGTATTTT	CASSPLVSTDTQYF
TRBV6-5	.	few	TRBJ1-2	TGTGCCAGCAGTTATCAGGGGAACTATGGCTACACCTTC	CASSYQGNYGYTF
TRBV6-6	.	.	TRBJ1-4	TGTGCCAGCAGTCACAGAGAAAAACTGTTTTTT	CASSHREKLFF
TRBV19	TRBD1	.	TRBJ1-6	TGTGCCAGTAGTCGACAGGGCGAGTCACCCCTCCACTTT	CASSRQGESPLHF
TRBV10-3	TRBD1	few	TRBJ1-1	TGTGCCATCAGTGATCGGCAGGGGGTCGGCACTGAAGCTTTCTTT	CAISDRQGVGTEAFF
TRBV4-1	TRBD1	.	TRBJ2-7	TGCGCCAGCAGCCAAGGAGGGGACGGGACAGTCTACGAGCAGTACTTC	CASSQGGDGTVYEQYF
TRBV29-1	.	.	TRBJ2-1	TGCAGCGTTGTCAGTAGAGGTGAGCAGTTCTTC	CSVVSRGEQFF
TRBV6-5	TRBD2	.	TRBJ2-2	TGTGCCAGCAGTTACGGGAGCGGGGCGGTCACCGGGGAGCTGTTTTTT	CASSYGSGAVTGELFF
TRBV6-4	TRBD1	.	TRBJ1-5	TGTGCCTTCCGGGGGCGCGGCAGGGGGCGAAGCAATCAGCCCCAGCATTTT	CAFRGRGRGRSNQPQHF
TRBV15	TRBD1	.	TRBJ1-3	TGTGCCACCAGCAGACCGGGACAGGGTGGAAACACCATATATTTT	CATSRPGQGGNTIYF
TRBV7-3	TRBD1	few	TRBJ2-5	TGTGCCAGCAGCTCCGACAGGGGTATCCAGTACTTC	CASSSDRGIQYF
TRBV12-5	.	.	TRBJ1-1	TGTGCTAGTGCTCTGGACAGCTTGAACACTGAAGCTTTCTTT	CASALDSLNTEAFF
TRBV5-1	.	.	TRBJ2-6	TGCGCCAGCAGCTGGATGACAGGTTTTGGGGCCAACGTCCTGACTTTC	CASSWMTGFGANVLTF
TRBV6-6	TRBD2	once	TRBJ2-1	TGTGCCAGCAGTTCCCGGGGGGGCTCCTACAATGAGCAGTTCTTC	CASSSRGGSYNEQFF
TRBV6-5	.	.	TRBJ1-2	TGTGCCAGCAGTTACAGGCAGGGTGGCTATGGCTACACCTTC	CASSYRQGGYGYTF
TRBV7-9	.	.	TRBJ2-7	TGTGCCAGCAGCCCGAGGGACACACCAGCCTACGAGCAGTACTTC	CASSPRDTPAYEQYF
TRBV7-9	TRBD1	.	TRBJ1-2	TGTGCCAGCAGCCCGGACAGGGGGCTTAGCTATGGCTACACCTTC	CASSPDRGLSYGYTF
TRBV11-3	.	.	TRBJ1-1	TGTGCCAGCAGCTCTCGGAGAGACACTGAAGCTTTCTTT	CASSSRRDTEAFF
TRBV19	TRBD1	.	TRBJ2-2	TGTGCCAGTAGTATAGATGGCGAGACAGGGGTATCCGGGGAGCTGTTTTTT	CASSIDGETGVSGELFF